Below, 16 T cell receptor beta chains from the same sample are listed, as sequenced in a study of T cell repertoires in ileal Crohn's disease. The time point: neoterminal ileum biopsy at postoperative endoscopy, about 6 months after surgery. Libraries were prepared by immunoSEQ multiplex PCR; TCRdb keeps only in-frame clonotypes and omits some of them. This sample carries 10,000 to 15,000 clones, 82% of them seen once, and the ten largest clones take about a tenth. Sequenced input: ileal tissue. These receptor sequences come from an adult with Crohn's disease.

This clone has a single count. This chain links TRBV11-3 with TRBJ2-2; TRBD1 is a possible D gene (6 bases). The V gene's germline CDR1 is SGHNT and CDR2 YENEEA. Trimming took off 0 bases at V and 4 bases at J, with 9 bases between the two ends. The CDR3 length is 15 residues. The DNA for the CDR3 is TGTGCCAGCAGCTTAGACAGGGGCGGCACCGGGGAGCTGTTTTTT. Its translation is CASSLDRGGTGELFF.

J is TRBJ2-1 and V is TRBV6-4, with 12 bases lining up with TRBD1. This CDR3 is built from 16 residues. CDR1 is MRHNA and CDR2 is SNTAGT in the germline V gene. Trimming at V came to 5 bases and at J to 10 bases, leaving 12 bases not matched to a gene. In nucleotides, the CDR3 is TGTGCCAGCAGTCGCTCCGGGACAGGGGGCTGGCGGGAGCAGTTCTTC. This encodes CASSRSGTGGWREQFF.

The gene calls are TRBV11-3 and TRBJ1-1; 8 bases line up with TRBD1. After removal of 4 bases from V and 8 bases from J, the junction contained 3 bases not matched to a gene. This CDR3 is built from 12 residues. Per the germline V gene, CDR1 is SGHNT and CDR2 is YENEEA. The CDR3 here is CASSYRQGEAFF. Here the CDR3 DNA reads TGTGCCAGCAGCTATAGACAGGGGGAAGCTTTCTTT.

A single count supports this clone. J is TRBJ2-5 and V is TRBV28; D is perhaps TRBD2 (6 bases). Gene TRBJ2-7 matches the end of the DNA better, so the J call may be wrong. The CDR3 runs to 11 residues. Germline V gives CDR1 MDHEN, CDR2 SYDVKM. In DNA, the CDR3 is TGTGCCAGCAACGGGGGTTACGAGCAGTACTTC. Translated: CASNGGYEQYF.

This clone showed up just a few times. Other DNA sequences of this sample code for an identical CDR3. The chain carries TRBV9 and TRBJ2-3; D remains ambiguous. This CDR3 has 13 residues. V was trimmed by 0 bases and J by 5 bases, leaving 7 bases between them. Germline V gene sequence: CDR1 SGDLS, CDR2 YYNGEE. The CDR3 reads CASSVAWRDTQYF. The DNA of the CDR3 is TGTGCCAGCAGCGTAGCATGGAGAGATACGCAGTATTTT.

This clone was counted a single time. J is TRBJ1-1 and V is TRBV10-3, with D tentatively TRBD1 (5 bases). CDR3 length: 14 amino acids. Deletions cut 0 bases from V and 1 base from J, with 6 bases between. CDR1 ENHRY and CDR2 SYGVKD come from the germline V gene. The CDR3 region is CAISESGENTEAFF. CDR3 DNA: TGTGCCATCAGTGAGTCAGGGGAGAACACTGAAGCTTTCTTT.

This clone was picked up one time. The V and J genes are TRBV30 and TRBJ2-4; TRBD2 aligns across 13 bases. V lost 5 bases, J lost 7 bases, and 11 bases stayed unmatched. The CDR3 is 16 residues long. CDR1 and CDR2 (germline): GTSNPN, SVGIG (reference sequence). CDR3 loop: CAWGTSGAMSVNIQYF. Written as DNA, the CDR3 is TGTGCCTGGGGGACTAGCGGGGCGATGAGTGTGAACATTCAGTACTTC. Full variable domain (outside the CDR3, taken from reference TRBV30 and TRBJ2-4): SQTIHQWPATLVQPVGSPLSLECTVEGTSNPNLYWYRQAAGRGLQLLFYSVGIGQISSEVPQNLSASRPQDRQFILSSKKLLLSDSGFYLCAWGTSGAMSVNIQYFGAGTRLSVL.

The chain uses TRBV30 and TRBJ1-3; D not certain. The CDR3 totals 20 residues. The germline CDR1 and CDR2 sequences are GTSNPN and SVGIG (reference sequence). V was clipped by 0 bases and J by 4 bases, with 28 bases between them. The CDR3 sequence is CAWSVSGFGVYARAGNTIYF. Written as DNA, the CDR3 is TGTGCCTGGAGTGTATCGGGGTTCGGGGTCTACGCTCGAGCCGGAAACACCATATATTTT.

A word on this clone: Other DNA sequences of this sample code for an identical CDR3. This rearrangement joins TRBV29-1 to TRBJ2-3; perhaps TRBD1 as D (6 bases). This CDR3 is built from 15 residues. The V gene's germline CDR1 is SQVTM and CDR2 ANQGSEA. V shed 1 base and J shed 2 bases, with 13 bases lying between them. In DNA, the CDR3 is TGCAGCGTTGAAGGGGGTACAGGGAACACAGATACGCAGTATTTT. Amino acids: CSVEGGTGNTDTQYF.

The chain employs TRBV4-2 and TRBJ2-7, with a tentative D call TRBD2 (6 bases). The CDR3 totals 15 residues. The V gene lost 1 base and the J gene lost 2 bases, with 12 bases spanning the gap. CDR1 is LGHNA and CDR2 is YNFKEQ in the germline V gene. CDR3 nucleotides: TGTGCCAGCAGCCAAGGTGTCGGGAGCGCCTACGAGCAGTACTTC. Translated, it gives CASSQGVGSAYEQYF.

The rearrangement joins TRBV11-2 to TRBJ2-1; 8 nucleotides line up with TRBD2. The CDR3 sequence is 14 residues long. V shed 8 bases, J shed 9 bases, and the junction held 12 bases outside the gene matches. CDR1 and CDR2 from the germline V gene are SGHAT and FQNNGV. CDR3 nucleotides: TGTGCCAGCCGGCGGGAGGCGGCTGCTGGTGAGCAGTTCTTC. Encoded protein: CASRREAAAGEQFF. The full variable domain, with the rest looked up from reference TRBV11-2 and TRBJ2-1, is EAGVAQSPRYKIIEKRQSVAFWCNPISGHATLYWYQQILGQGPKLLIQFQNNGVVDDSQLPKDRFSAERLKGVDSTLKIQPAKLEDSAVYLCASRREAAAGEQFFGPGTRLTVL.

The V call is TRBV27, the J call TRBJ2-7; 10 nucleotides agree with TRBD1. CDR1 and CDR2 (germline): MNHEY, SMNVEV (reference sequence). The CDR3 runs to 14 residues. Trimming cost V 5 bases and J 5 bases; bases outside gene matches: 6. This CDR3 is CASSPSTGGDEQYF. The CDR3 nucleotides read TGTGCCAGCAGTCCCTCGACAGGGGGCGACGAGCAGTACTTC.

The V and J genes are TRBV11-3 and TRBJ2-5; no clear D. TRBJ2-7 explains the end of the DNA better; the J call may be wrong. CDR3 length equals 13 residues. Looked up from germline, CDR1 is SGHNT and CDR2 is YENEEA. The CDR3 reads CASSPRVYYEQYF. As DNA, the CDR3 is TGTGCCAGCAGCCCCCGGGTTTACTACGAGCAGTACTTC.

V is TRBV19 and J is TRBJ1-1; 7 bases are a match to TRBD1. The CDR3 runs 12 residues. Germline V lookup: CDR1 LNHDA, CDR2 SQIVND (reference sequence). With 6 bases clipped from V and 4 bases from J, the junction kept 2 bases outside the gene matches. DNA of the CDR3: TGTGCCAGTAGGACAGGGAGCACTGAAGCTTTCTTT. Its protein is CASRTGSTEAFF.

The chain joins TRBV5-1 to TRBJ1-1, with 8 bases identical to TRBD1. CDR3 length: 14 residues. Unmatched junction bases numbered 5, after V lost 4 bases and J lost 3 bases. From germline, CDR1 is SGHRS and CDR2 YFSETQ. This chain's CDR3 is CASSLDREYTEAFF. CDR3 nucleotide sequence: TGCGCCAGCAGCCTGGACAGGGAATACACTGAAGCTTTCTTT.

The CDR3 region has the DNA TGTGCCAGCAGCAAAGATCGGGGCCCGCGGGGAAAAAGTTCACCCCTCCACTTT. This codes for CASSKDRGPRGKSSPLHF. The chain employs TRBV21-1 and TRBJ1-6. TRBV21-1 is designated a pseudogene. This CDR3 has 18 amino acids.